Each of the 18 T cell receptor beta chains below was sequenced from the same sample in a study of cytomegalovirus exposure and HLA in healthy donors. Using immunoSEQ multiplex PCR, the repertoire was profiled, and TCRdb retains in-frame clones only, with some absent. The sample includes 100,000 to 150,000 clones, approximately 95% of them seen just once. The sequencing sample was made of PBMCs. These receptors all come from a man between 18 and 29 years old in good health and CMV-seronegative.

This chain uses TRBV29-1 with TRBJ2-1; 10 bases fit TRBD2. Germline V CDR1 and CDR2: SQVTM, ANQGSEA. Unmatched junction bases numbered 4, after V lost 4 bases and J lost 4 bases. CDR3 size: 14 residues. CDR3: CSVAWTSGYNEQFF. As DNA, the CDR3 is TGCAGCGTTGCCTGGACTAGCGGTTACAATGAGCAGTTCTTC.

This clone was detected a few times. The rearrangement links TRBV18 to TRBJ2-7, with 10 bases aligning to TRBD1. Unmatched junction bases numbered 1, after V lost 4 bases and J lost 4 bases. This CDR3 region has 13 residues. Germline V gene data show CDR1 as KGHSH and CDR2 as LQKENI. The CDR3 loop is CASSQGQGYEQYF. CDR3 in DNA: TGTGCCAGCTCACAGGGACAGGGGTACGAGCAGTACTTC.

In its sample, this clone was seen once. This chain connects TRBV4-3 to TRBJ2-1; D is possibly TRBD2 (5 bases). With 0 bases removed from V and 4 bases from J, the gap between germline ends came to 16 bases. The germline V gene encodes CDR1 LGHNA and CDR2 YSLEER. The CDR3 covers 17 residues. Here the CDR3 reads CASSQERLSGLYNEQFF. The CDR3 DNA follows: TGCGCCAGCAGCCAAGAACGTCTAAGCGGTTTGTACAATGAGCAGTTCTTC.

The chain couples TRBV4-3 to TRBJ2-3, with 12 bases matching TRBD2. CDR3 length: 16 amino acids. Germline CDR1 and CDR2: LGHNA and YSLEER. V shed 4 bases, J shed 8 bases, and the junction held 10 bases outside the gene matches. The CDR3 sequence is CASSPGTSGQFATQYF. The CDR3 nucleotides are TGCGCCAGCAGCCCAGGGACTAGCGGGCAGTTTGCTACGCAGTATTTT.

This chain connects TRBV7-9 to TRBJ2-7, with 14 bases lining up with TRBD2. Looked up from germline, CDR1 is SEHNR and CDR2 is FQNEAQ (reference sequence). The V and J ends lost 0 bases and 1 base, in that order; junction bases with no gene match: 8. The CDR3 extends over 19 amino acids. The CDR3 DNA reads as TGTGCCAGCAGCTTAGCGCGACTAGCGGGAGGGCCGGAGTCCTACGAGCAGTACTTC. Translated: CASSLARLAGGPESYEQYF.

The rearrangement links TRBV4-1 to TRBJ2-7, with D perhaps matching TRBD1 (5 bases). This CDR3 has 18 residues. Germline V gives CDR1 MGHRA, CDR2 YSYEKL. The V end was cut by 1 base, the J end by 0 bases, with 19 bases between. In nucleotides, the CDR3 is TGCGCCAGCAGCCAAGGTCAAAACAGGCCACACCTCTCCTACGAGCAGTACTTC. Its translation is CASSQGQNRPHLSYEQYF.

This chain links TRBV6-5 with TRBJ2-2; D gene ambiguous. The germline V and J ends were trimmed by 3 bases and 1 base, with 6 bases remaining between them. The CDR3 totals 14 residues. The V gene's germline CDR1 is MNHEY and CDR2 SVGAGI. The CDR3: CASSYSRNTGELFF. The CDR3 bases are TGTGCCAGCAGTTATAGCCGGAACACCGGGGAGCTGTTTTTT.

The chain joins TRBV7-2 to TRBJ1-3; possibly TRBD1 for D (6 bases). V lost 0 bases and J lost 0, with 9 bases in between. CDR1 and CDR2 (germline): SGHTA, FQGNSA. The CDR3 totals 16 residues. The CDR3 spells CASSLATGLSGNTIYF. DNA of the CDR3: TGTGCCAGCAGCTTAGCGACAGGTCTCTCTGGAAACACCATATATTTT.

J is TRBJ1-1 and V is TRBV6-5, with TRBD1 matching over 7 bases. The CDR3 consists of 12 residues. Germline CDR1 is MNHEY and CDR2 is SVGAGI. Trimming cost V 9 bases and J 1 base; bases outside gene matches: 2. CDR3 in amino acids: CASGTANTEAFF. Here the CDR3 DNA reads TGTGCCAGTGGGACAGCGAACACTGAAGCTTTCTTT.

The chain employs TRBV28 and TRBJ2-5; 10 bases align to TRBD2. The ends lost 5 bases at V and 5 bases at J; junction bases unmatched: 11. The CDR3 contains 16 residues. The germline gives CDR1 MDHEN, CDR2 SYDVKM. In nucleotides, the CDR3 is TGTGCCAGCAGTCCCCGCCTAGCGGGAGAAGGGGAGACCCAGTACTTC. Translation gives CASSPRLAGEGETQYF.

This clone came up once. This chain links TRBV5-1 with TRBJ1-2; D uncertain. This CDR3 comprises 14 residues. V lost 0 bases, J lost 1 base, and 7 bases lay in between. Germline CDR1 is SGHRS and CDR2 is YFSETQ. CDR3 sequence: CASSLGLGNYGYTF. In DNA form, the CDR3 reads TGCGCCAGCAGCTTGGGACTGGGTAACTATGGCTACACCTTC.

Here the CDR3 reads CASSPWTRNTEAFF. The CDR3 nucleotides read TGTGCCAGCAGCCCATGGACAAGAAACACTGAAGCTTTCTTT. The chain employs TRBV5-6 and TRBJ1-1, with a possible D match to TRBD1 (5 bases). V lost 4 bases, J lost 2 bases, and 12 bases lay in between. The CDR3 consists of 14 residues. Germline loops: CDR1 SGHDT, CDR2 YYEEEE.

In DNA form, the CDR3 reads TGTGCCAGCAGCGTAGGGGGACTAGCGGGAGTCGGAGATGAGCAGTTCTTC. It encodes CASSVGGLAGVGDEQFF. V is TRBV9 and J is TRBJ2-1; 14 positions match TRBD2. With V trimmed by 0 bases and J by 8 bases, 7 bases remained unmatched. CDR1 is SGDLS, CDR2 YYNGEE, per germline. The length of the CDR3 is 17 residues.

The chain couples TRBV6-6 to TRBJ2-1, with a tentative D call TRBD1 (6 bases). Per germline, CDR1 MNHNY and CDR2 SVGAGI (reference sequence). The CDR3 is made up of 12 amino acids. Trimming took off 7 bases at V and 10 bases at J, with 14 bases between the two ends. The CDR3, as DNA: TGTGCCAGCACCCACAGGGTGGACGAGCAGTTCTTC. This translates into CASTHRVDEQFF.

The chain employs TRBV9 and TRBJ2-5; D is undetermined. Trimming cost V 1 base and J 5 bases, with 9 bases left between them. Germline values: CDR1 SGDLS, CDR2 YYNGEE. The CDR3 extends over 13 amino acids. The CDR3 region has the DNA TGTGCCAGCAGCGTAAGAACCCGGGAGACCCAGTACTTC. Translation: CASSVRTRETQYF.

V usage is TRBV6-1 and J usage is TRBJ1-1, with 8 bases aligning to TRBD1. V shed 6 bases and J 6 bases; nucleotides not matched to a gene: 12. CDR3 length: 15 amino acids. The germline CDR1 and CDR2 sequences are MNHNS and SASEGT. CDR3 sequence: CASSRSAQGAAEAFF. CDR3 coding DNA: TGTGCCAGCAGCCGATCCGCTCAGGGGGCGGCTGAAGCTTTCTTT.

The chain combines TRBV7-3 with TRBJ2-3; the D gene is possibly TRBD2 (5 bases). Looked up from germline, CDR1 is SGHTA and CDR2 is FQGTGA. The CDR3 spans 16 residues. V lost 5 bases and J 0 bases, leaving 15 bases between the germline ends. The CDR3 DNA is TGTGCCAGCAGCCTAGGACTCTGGGGTAGCACAGATACGCAGTATTTT. This gives the protein CASSLGLWGSTDTQYF.

A few counts support this clone. The V gene is TRBV27, the J gene TRBJ2-7; the match to TRBD1 covers 7 bases. With 10 bases clipped from V and 2 bases from J, the junction kept 5 bases outside the gene matches. CDR3 size: 12 residues. The germline gives CDR1 MNHEY, CDR2 SMNVEV (reference sequence). The CDR3 nucleotides read TGTGCCACCTGGGACAGTCCCTACGAGCAGTACTTC. As protein: CATWDSPYEQYF.